This T cell receptor (beta chain) was sequenced during a study of Ad26.COV2.S vaccination and SARS-CoV-2 variants. Profiled with immunoSEQ multiplex PCR; TCRdb holds only in-frame clones, not every one. Among 350,000 to 500,000 clones listed, 70% to 90% were seen once. Treatment indicated: about 20 received Ad26.COV2.S at low or high dose, single or two shots; about five received placebo; per-sample allocation not given. Day 63 after the first vaccine or placebo injection was the time point for sampling. This CDR3 has 14 amino acids. The V and J ends lost 0 bases and 5 bases respectively, with 10 bases between them. Germline V gene data show CDR1 as PRHDT and CDR2 as FYEKMQ (reference sequence).

The clonotype was recovered from a person between 18 and 65 years old who received the Ad26.COV2.S COVID-19 vaccine or a placebo. The material was peripheral blood, obtained in a trial of Ad26.COV2.S vaccine versus placebo. This chain connects TRBV13 to TRBJ1-2; D is ambiguous. The DNA of the CDR3 is TGTGCCAGCAGCTTAGGGGAAATAGTTTATGGCTACACCTTC. It is translated as CASSLGEIVYGYTF.